This TCR beta chain was captured in a study of shared clonotypes between healthy human individuals. Study-wide results and limits: Genetic and exposure-history diversity was limited by the few donors. With a few donors compared, around 5.4% of naive CD4 clonotypes were shared.

Turning to this clone: Its antigen is not identified.

Investigators divided CD4+ cells into CD45RA+ naive and CD45RA-negative memory subsets. Template for every sorted-subset replicate PCR totaled about 0.2 ug DNA, 30,000 to 35,000 T cell genomes. The assay was immunoSEQ multiplex PCR, and TCRdb's table has in-frame clones only and misses some. This table holds about 680,000 clones, under 80% found once. The TCR comes from a woman aged 25-40 years in good health. Sequenced sample: memory CD4+ T cells sorted from blood. Subset given: CD45RA-negative fraction.

The CDR3 region has the DNA TGTGCCAGCAGCCGATTAGTATCTGGAAACACCATATATTTT. Protein sequence: CASSRLVSGNTIYF. This rearrangement joins TRBV14 to TRBJ1-3; D is unclear. Trimming took off 4 bases at V and 1 base at J, with 8 bases between the two ends. The CDR3 has 14 amino acids. From germline, CDR1 is SGHDN and CDR2 FVKESK.